This T cell receptor beta chain was identified during a study of vaccination and CD4 T cells after COVID-19. V was clipped by 4 bases and J by 3 bases, with 10 bases between them. This CDR3 contains 14 residues. The V gene's germline CDR1 is SGHAT and CDR2 FQNNGV. With regard to this clonotype: Its antigen is still unknown.

Sequencing of cultured CD4+ T cell DNA used the Oncomine TCR Beta short-read assay. TCRdb re-derived calls from the PCR reads in MiXCR, one entry per CDR3 protein. The sample comprises 15,000 or so distinct CDR3 sequences, 30% to 40% of which are singletons, and more than 20% rests with the top ten. The treatment was: roughly 11-day PBMC culture with coronavirus spike peptide pools or control peptides (ViraFEST assay). T cells were expanded with peptide pools, and expanded clonotypes were identified by TCR sequencing. This specimen consisted of CD4+ T cells from blood, cultured in vitro, obtained before SARS-CoV-2 vaccination. The J gene is TRBJ2-1, the V gene TRBV11-2; TRBD2 might be the D (5 bases). This receptor was taken from a human donor who received a COVID-19 vaccine. In DNA form, the CDR3 reads TGTGCCAGCAGCTCAAACCGGGACTACAATGAGCAGTTCTTC. This sequence encodes CASSSNRDYNEQFF. Variable domain in full (rest from reference TRBV11-2 and TRBJ2-1): EAGVAQSPRYKIIEKRQSVAFWCNPISGHATLYWYQQILGQGPKLLIQFQNNGVVDDSQLPKDRFSAERLKGVDSTLKIQPAKLEDSAVYLCASSSNRDYNEQFFGPGTRLTVL.